A single T cell receptor beta chain is shown here with its context. Antigen unknown. The data stem from a study of shared clonotypes between healthy human individuals. General observations from the study: Some clonotypes were shared by all four sorted-subset donors, while others were not shared. The non-shared ones had lower generation probabilities than the shared ones. Larger estimated richness was generally seen in naive subsets than in memory subsets. Among several donors, roughly 5% of naive CD4 clonotypes were found in common.

Sequencing was performed with immunoSEQ multiplex PCR; in TCRdb, only in-frame clones are kept and a portion is missing. This repertoire shows 1,400,000 or so clones, about 98.5% found once; its top ten account for about 0.34%. CD4+ cells underwent separation, giving CD45RA+ naive and CD45RA-negative memory subsets. V lost 1 base and J lost 0, with 10 bases in between. Germline CDR1 SGHAT, CDR2 FQNNGV. The CDR3 is made up of 16 amino acids. The sequenced sample was naive CD4+ T cells sorted from blood. The subset: CD45RA+ positively selected. This sequence joins TRBV11-2 and TRBJ1-3; D unclear. This TCR derives from a man in his thirties or forties in good health. The CDR3 is CASSLVFSRSGNTIYF. DNA of the CDR3: TGTGCCAGCAGCTTAGTTTTCTCGCGCTCTGGAAACACCATATATTTT. The whole variable domain, filled in from reference TRBV11-2 and TRBJ1-3, reads EAGVAQSPRYKIIEKRQSVAFWCNPISGHATLYWYQQILGQGPKLLIQFQNNGVVDDSQLPKDRFSAERLKGVDSTLKIQPAKLEDSAVYLCASSLVFSRSGNTIYFGEGSWLTVV.